This T cell receptor beta chain was identified in a study of blood T cell repertoires in COVID-19. As for the study in general: Sample material is recorded as cDNA or gDNA derived from T cells, B-cell-depleted T cells, or PBMCs.

Libraries were prepared by immunoSEQ multiplex PCR; TCRdb keeps only in-frame clonotypes and omits some of them. Counted here are 250,000 to 350,000 clones, around 90% occurring once; the ten biggest clones make up about 5.5%. This clone came up once. The J segment lost 10 bases and the V segment lost 6 bases, leaving 20 bases of the junction unmatched. Germline V CDR1 and CDR2: MDHEN, SYDVKM. The CDR3 loop spans 18 amino acids. Individuals drawn from under 30 US areas were about 18 to 90 years old. Cohorts were assigned according to the clinical history that participants reported. The study counted Cohort 3 donors as recovered given two negative PCRs, clearance, or symptom resolution.

This chain connects TRBV28 to TRBJ1-6, with 8 nucleotides matching TRBD1. Source material: PBMCs or T cells enriched from blood (not recorded which). The receptor's source is a woman between 40 and 50 years old who had recovered from COVID-19. CDR3 region: CASRIGQSRGLSGSPLHF. CDR3 DNA: TGTGCCAGCAGAATAGGACAGAGCAGGGGGCTGTCGGGGTCACCCCTCCACTTT.